Listed here is a single T cell receptor (beta chain). What it recognizes is unknown. The data belong to a study of T cells expressing NK-cell markers. Study as a whole: Seropositivity for HCMV was found in most of the eight sequenced donors, with one seronegative.

Germline V gene data show CDR1 as MGHDK and CDR2 as SYGVNS. The CDR3 contains 17 residues. General observations from the study: In four donors, these clonotypes also led the CD3+CD56-NKG2C+ fraction. CD8+ T cells in six donors included dominant NKG2C+ clonotypes at roughly 1.0-7.5%.

The cDNA for TCR beta came from 5'RACE template switching with UMIs. Reanalyzing the 5' RACE reads, TCRdb keeps one entry per CDR3 protein, without DNA. The sample totals approximately 460,000 distinct CDR3 sequences; its top ten clones hold under 7.5%. The chain carries TRBV25-1 and TRBJ2-3; as DNA is missing, the TRBD2 call by TCRdb cannot be tested. This sequence was found in a woman between 18 and 75 years old in good health. The sequenced material came from blood T cells: a sorted CD56 or NKG2C T cell subset, CD4+ or CD8+ T cells, or bulk PBMC T cells (not recorded which). The CDR3 region is CASSELERAGSTDTQYF.